Shown below are 7 T cell receptor beta chains from a single sample sequenced in a study of blood T cells in healthy people across ages. Then a second PCR, running roughly 6 to 12 cycles, was carried out with a sample-barcoded 5' primer and a J-beta primer mix. TCRdb processed the 5' RACE reads anew with MiXCR; each CDR3 protein has one entry. Seen here are 650,000 to 800,000 distinct CDR3 sequences, under 45% observed once, and the top ten hold about 19%. Sequencing was performed on blood. All receptors come from a man in his fifties or sixties in good health.

The chain is built from TRBV11-2 and TRBJ2-1, with D perhaps given as TRBD1 or TRBD2 (5 bases each). The CDR3 has 13 residues. The V end lost 5 bases, the J end lost 9 bases, and 14 bases lay between the germline ends. Germline CDR1 is SGHAT and CDR2 is FQNNGV. CDR3 nucleotides: TGTGCCAGCAGCCTCCTTTCAGGGAGTGAGCAGTTCTTC. Its protein is CASSLLSGSEQFF.

This clonotype occurred a few times. The chain uses TRBV5-1 and TRBJ2-1, with D unresolved. Germline lookup yields CDR1 SGHRS and CDR2 YFSETQ. This CDR3 has 15 amino acids. Trimming cost V 2 bases and J 7 bases, with 16 bases left between them. CDR3 nucleotides: TGCGCCAGCAGCTTAACCTCCGACGGACGGAATGAGCAGTTCTTC. Encoded protein: CASSLTSDGRNEQFF.

This CDR3 is CASSSTSGISYNEQYF. CDR3 DNA: TGCGCCAGCAGCTCCACTAGCGGGATTTCATACAATGAGCAGTACTTC. The rearrangement links TRBV5-1 to TRBJ2-7; 10 bases fit TRBD2. Germline V gene data show CDR1 as SGHRS and CDR2 as YFSETQ. The CDR3 totals 16 residues. J lost 7 bases, V lost 3 bases, and 13 bases had no gene match.

This clonotype was counted only a few times. The V and J genes are TRBV30 and TRBJ1-4, with a weak D call TRBD1 (5 bases). Trimming shortened V by 3 bases and J by 4 bases, and 27 bases separated the two germline ends. Germline assignment: CDR1 GTSNPN and CDR2 SVGIG (reference sequence). CDR3 size: 19 residues. CDR3 residues: CAWSPTTVRSSTINEKLFF. The CDR3, as DNA: TGTGCCTGGAGCCCTACGACAGTACGATCCTCAACCATTAATGAAAAACTGTTTTTT. Supplemented by reference TRBV30 and TRBJ1-4, the full variable domain reads SQTIHQWPATLVQPVGSPLSLECTVEGTSNPNLYWYRQAAGRGLQLLFYSVGIGQISSEVPQNLSASRPQDRQFILSSKKLLLSDSGFYLCAWSPTTVRSSTINEKLFFGSGTQLSVL.

This sequence joins TRBV13 and TRBJ2-7; D remains ambiguous. The CDR3 has 14 residues. The V gene's germline CDR1 is PRHDT and CDR2 FYEKMQ (reference sequence). Trimming pared 5 bases from V and 0 bases from J, leaving 11 bases between. The CDR3 DNA reads TGTGCCAGCAGCACCTGGGCCCTCTCCTACGAGCAGTACTTC. It encodes CASSTWALSYEQYF. Drawing the rest from reference TRBV13 and TRBJ2-7, the complete variable domain is AAGVIQSPRHLIKEKRETATLKCYPIPRHDTVYWYQQGPGQDPQFLISFYEKMQSDKGSIPDRFSAQQFSDYHSELNMSSLELGDSALYFCASSTWALSYEQYFGPGTRLTVT.

About this clonotype: The junction differs from germline at one of its ends, possibly a read error. The chain employs TRBV5-1 and TRBJ2-3, with TRBD2 matching over 9 bases. Germline CDR1 and CDR2: SGHRS and YFSETQ. The CDR3 extends over 15 amino acids. The CDR3 region is CASSFIAGVTDTRYF. In DNA, the CDR3 is TGCGCCAGCAGCTTTATAGCGGGGGTCACAGATACGCGGTATTTT.

This clonotype was observed many times. The chain's CDR3 is CSVLWGYEQYF. The CDR3 DNA reads TGCAGCGTTCTTTGGGGGTACGAGCAGTACTTC. The chain employs TRBV29-1 and TRBJ2-7; perhaps D is TRBD1 or TRBD2 (5 bases each). The CDR3 contains 11 residues. V was trimmed by 5 bases and J by 4 bases, leaving 9 bases between them. Germline lookup yields CDR1 SQVTM and CDR2 ANQGSEA.